One sample yielded the 8 T cell receptor beta chains listed below, sequenced in a study of cytomegalovirus exposure and HLA in healthy donors. It was with 60 Vbeta and 13 Jbeta primers that the PCR ran. The method was immunoSEQ multiplex PCR; TCRdb's version includes in-frame clones alone and lacks a portion of them. The sample comprises 150,000 or so clones, around 68% of which are singletons, and under 2.5% rests with the top ten. Sequenced: PBMCs. These receptor sequences come from a man aged 25-40 years in good health and CMV-seronegative.

V and J are TRBV5-8 and TRBJ2-2; D gene uncertain. The CDR3 consists of 18 residues. Deletions cut 0 bases from V and 0 bases from J, with 15 bases between. CDR1 is SGHTS and CDR2 is YDEGEE in the germline V gene. The chain's CDR3 is CASSLDPDHLANTGELFF. The CDR3 coding sequence is TGTGCCAGCAGCTTGGATCCAGATCATCTCGCGAACACCGGGGAGCTGTTTTTT.

The chain recombines TRBV18 with TRBJ1-2; maybe TRBD1 (6 bases). Germline V CDR1 and CDR2: KGHSH, LQKENI. Trimming removed 6 bases at V and 5 bases at J, with 22 bases between. The CDR3 has 16 residues. The CDR3 here is CASSSTTGSGKYGYTF. CDR3 nucleotides: TGTGCCAGCTCGTCAACCACAGGGTCAGGGAAATATGGCTACACCTTC.

The chain carries TRBV28 and TRBJ1-5; 8 nucleotides line up with TRBD1. Germline-derived CDR1 and CDR2 are MDHEN and SYDVKM. V was pared by 5 bases and J by 2 bases, with 5 bases of the junction left unmatched. The CDR3 spans 15 residues. Here the CDR3 reads CASSEDREGNQPQHF. The CDR3 coding sequence is TGTGCCAGCAGTGAGGACAGGGAAGGCAATCAGCCCCAGCATTTT.

This clone was detected only once. This chain connects TRBV7-3 to TRBJ2-6; D is possibly TRBD1 (5 bases). The ends were cut back, 2 bases at V and 2 bases at J, with 13 bases in the middle. The CDR3 sequence is 17 residues long. The germline V gene has CDR1 SGHTA and CDR2 FQGTGA. CDR3 loop: CASSLEPTGAGANVLTF. The CDR3 region has the DNA TGTGCCAGCAGCTTAGAGCCCACAGGAGCTGGGGCCAACGTCCTGACTTTC.

The table lists this clone with a few counts. The rearrangement uses TRBV7-2 and TRBJ2-4; maybe TRBD2 (5 bases). Trimming pared 5 bases from V and 6 bases from J, leaving 17 bases between. The length of the CDR3 is 15 residues. Germline V gene data show CDR1 as SGHTA and CDR2 as FQGNSA. The DNA of the CDR3 is TGTGCCAGCAGCCCCGTCGGGGATGTGCGAAACATTCAGTACTTC. This translates into CASSPVGDVRNIQYF.

The chain carries TRBV6-5 and TRBJ1-5, with TRBD1 matching 7 bases. CDR3 length equals 14 residues. The trim removed 4 bases at V and 7 bases at J, leaving 7 bases unmatched. Germline-derived CDR1 and CDR2 are MNHEY and SVGAGI. For the CDR3, the DNA is TGTGCCAGCAGTTTGACAGGGAGAGGACAGCCCCAGCATTTT. Its translation is CASSLTGRGQPQHF.

This rearrangement joins TRBV19 to TRBJ2-2; 10 bases are shared with TRBD2. The V segment lost 7 bases and the J segment 4 bases; nucleotides outside the gene matches: 12. CDR3 length: 17 residues. CDR1 is LNHDA and CDR2 is SQIVND in the germline V gene (reference sequence). CDR3 amino acids: CASTLSLAGVSTGELFF. CDR3 DNA: TGTGCCAGTACCCTTTCCCTAGCGGGGGTGAGCACCGGGGAGCTGTTTTTT.

A word on this clone: The sample contains more than one DNA sequence encoding this CDR3. The chain combines TRBV5-1 with TRBJ1-2; 7 bases align to TRBD1. After removal of 0 bases from V and 5 bases from J, the junction contained 4 bases not matched to a gene. This CDR3 comprises 14 residues. From germline, CDR1 is SGHRS and CDR2 YFSETQ. In DNA form, the CDR3 reads TGCGCCAGCAGCTTGGACAGGGACAGTTATGGCTACACCTTC. It translates to CASSLDRDSYGYTF. Based on the CDR3 plus reference TRBV5-1 and TRBJ1-2, the full variable domain is KAGVTQTPRYLIKTRGQQVTLSCSPISGHRSVSWYQQTPGQGLQFLFEYFSETQRNKGNFPGRFSGRQFSNSRSEMNVSTLELGDSALYLCASSLDRDSYGYTFGSGTRLTVV.